A selection of T cell receptor beta chains follows, all from one sample in a study of cytomegalovirus exposure and HLA in healthy donors. The method was immunoSEQ multiplex PCR; TCRdb's version includes in-frame clones alone and lacks a portion of them. Seen in this sample are roughly 71,000 clones; the ten most common clones hold roughly 5.2%. The sample comprised PBMCs. These receptors all stem from a woman aged 40 to 50 in good health and CMV-seropositive. The CDR3 runs from the conserved cysteine through the conserved F or W. A D gene is named only where the DNA matches it firmly.

TRBJ2-7 - TRBV28 TGTGCCAGCAGTTTCGGTCAGACAGTATACTACGAGCAGTACTTC CASSFGQTVYYEQYF
TRBJ1-2 TRBD1 TRBV12-5 TGTGCTAGTGGGATGGGACGACAGGGGGCGAGGGGCTACACCTTC CASGMGRQGARGYTF
TRBJ1-1 TRBD1 TRBV19 TGTGCCAGTAGCCGGGACAGGGGCACTGAAGCTTTCTTT CASSRDRGTEAFF
TRBJ1-1 - TRBV27 TGTGCCAGCAGTCCGTTACAGGGACCGATGAACACTGAAGCTTTCTTT CASSPLQGPMNTEAFF
TRBJ1-1 - TRBV7-9 TGTGCCAGCAGCTTAGTGGGGGCGCCGAACACTGAAGCTTTCTTT CASSLVGAPNTEAFF
TRBJ1-4 - TRBV10-3 TGTGCCATCTCTGGAGGGCTTAATGAAAAACTGTTTTTT CAISGGLNEKLFF
TRBJ2-1 TRBD2 TRBV7-6 TGTGCCAGCAGCTTAGCCCCGCCTAGCGGGACCGACAATGAGCAGTTCTTC CASSLAPPSGTDNEQFF
TRBJ1-6 - TRBV9 TGTGCCAGCAGCGTAGGTAGCGGGCAGTTTTTTAATTCACCCCTCCACTTT CASSVGSGQFFNSPLHF
TRBJ1-1 TRBD1 TRBV5-5 TGTGCCAGCAGCTTAACCGGGACAGGGGATGTGACCACTGAAGCTTTCTTT CASSLTGTGDVTTEAFF
TRBJ2-3 TRBD1 TRBV6-4 TGTGCCAGCAGTACAGGGGGCACAGATACGCAGTATTTT CASSTGGTDTQYF
TRBJ1-2 TRBD1 TRBV15 TGTGCCACCAGCAGAGGTCTGGGACAGGGGGCCTGGGGCTACACCTTC CATSRGLGQGAWGYTF
TRBJ1-2 TRBD1 TRBV29-1 TGCAGCGTTGAAGAGGGACAGAACTATGGCTACACCTTC CSVEEGQNYGYTF
TRBJ2-3 - TRBV4-2 TGTGCCAGCAGCCAAGGCGGGGTCACAGATACGCAGTATTTT CASSQGGVTDTQYF
TRBJ1-1 TRBD1 TRBV19 TGTGCCAGTCAGTTGGCGACAGGGCTCACTGAAGCTTTCTTT CASQLATGLTEAFF
TRBJ1-1 TRBD1 TRBV29-1 TGCAGCGCTAACACAGGGGAGGCTGAAGCTTTCTTT CSANTGEAEAFF
TRBJ2-5 TRBD2 TRBV5-1 TGCGCCAGCAGCTGGACTAGCGGGAGGGCCCTTGGAGAGACCCAGTACTTC CASSWTSGRALGETQYF
TRBJ2-2 TRBD2 TRBV5-5 TGTGCCAGCAGCGTGACTAGCGGGACAAACACCGGGGAGCTGTTTTTT CASSVTSGTNTGELFF
TRBJ2-1 - TRBV19 TGTGCCAGTAGTATAGCTGAGAGCTCCTACAATGAGCAGTTCTTC CASSIAESSYNEQFF
TRBJ1-2 - TRBV9 TGTGCCAGCAGCGTAGGGGGAGATGGCTACACCTTC CASSVGGDGYTF
TRBJ2-5 TRBD2 TRBV4-3 TGCGCCAGCAGCCCCAAGACAGGACTAGCGGGGGGCGGGGAGACCCAGTACTTC CASSPKTGLAGGGETQYF
TRBJ1-5 TRBD1 TRBV9 TGTGCCAGCAGCGCAACAGGGGATCAGCCCCAGCATTTT CASSATGDQPQHF
TRBJ2-1 - TRBV6-5 TGTGCCAGCAATCCGGGCCTAGCCCCCTACAATGAGCAGTTCTTC CASNPGLAPYNEQFF
TRBJ1-5 TRBD1 TRBV4-1 TGCGCCAGCAGCCAACAGGGGGCGGTTGTTCAGCCCCAGCATTTT CASSQQGAVVQPQHF
TRBJ2-2 TRBD2 TRBV27 TGTGCCAGCAGTTGGACTAGCGGGAGTCCGAACACCGGGGAGCTGTTTTTT CASSWTSGSPNTGELFF